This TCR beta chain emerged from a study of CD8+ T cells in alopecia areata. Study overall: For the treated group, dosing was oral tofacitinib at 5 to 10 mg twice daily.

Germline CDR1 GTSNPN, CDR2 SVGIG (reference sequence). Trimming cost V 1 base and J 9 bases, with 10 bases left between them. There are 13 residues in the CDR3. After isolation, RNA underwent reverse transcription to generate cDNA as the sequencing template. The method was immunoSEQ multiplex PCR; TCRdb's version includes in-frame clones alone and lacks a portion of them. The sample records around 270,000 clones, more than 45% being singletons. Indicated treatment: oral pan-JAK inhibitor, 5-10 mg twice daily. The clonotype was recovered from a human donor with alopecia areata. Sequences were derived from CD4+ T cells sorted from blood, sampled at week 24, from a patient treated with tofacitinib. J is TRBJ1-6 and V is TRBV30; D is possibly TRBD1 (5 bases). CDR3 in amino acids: CAWSAVGGSPLHF. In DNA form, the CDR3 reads TGTGCCTGGAGTGCCGTCGGGGGTTCACCCCTCCACTTT.